Below, 21 T cell receptor beta chains from the same sample are listed, as sequenced in a study of blood T cells in healthy people across ages. The second PCR ran 7 to 11 cycles with a sample-barcoded 5' primer and J-beta primers. TCRdb analysed the 5' RACE reads with MiXCR anew, one entry per CDR3 protein. The table shows about 680,000 distinct CDR3 sequences, with approximately 50% occurring only once. The source material was blood. The receptors stem from a woman aged 55-75 years in good health.

The CDR3: CASSPTGNKDTQYF. Written as DNA, the CDR3 is TGTGCCAGCTCACCTACAGGGAATAAGGATACGCAGTATTTT. The J gene is TRBJ2-3, the V gene TRBV18; D is perhaps TRBD1 (6 bases). The CDR3 covers 14 residues. V was cut by 3 bases and J by 6 bases, with 13 bases left in between. The germline V gene encodes CDR1 KGHSH and CDR2 LQKENI.

V is TRBV5-1 and J is TRBJ2-6; 10 bases agree with TRBD1. This CDR3 region has 19 residues. The junction had 8 bases not matched to a gene; V was cut back by 2 bases and J by 0 bases. Looked up from germline, CDR1 is SGHRS and CDR2 is YFSETQ. The CDR3 nucleotides read TGCGCCAGCAGCTTTTGGCCGGGACAGGGGTACTCTGGGGCCAACGTCCTGACTTTC. As protein: CASSFWPGQGYSGANVLTF.

In its sample, this clonotype was seen a few times. The gene calls are TRBV7-9 and TRBJ2-1, with TRBD2 identical over 8 bases. The germline V gene has CDR1 SEHNR and CDR2 FQNEAQ (reference sequence). This CDR3 region has 15 residues. The V and J ends lost 8 bases and 7 bases, in that order; junction bases with no gene match: 13. The CDR3 sequence is CASRVGAGGHNEQFF. The DNA of the CDR3 is TGTGCCAGCCGTGTTGGGGCGGGAGGCCATAATGAGCAGTTCTTC.

This chain links TRBV3-1 with TRBJ2-2; D is unresolved. Trimming took off 1 base at V and 4 bases at J, with 7 bases between the two ends. The CDR3 runs 14 residues. The germline gives CDR1 LGHDT, CDR2 YNNKEL (reference sequence). CDR3 sequence reads: CASSQGVSTGELFF. DNA for the CDR3: TGTGCCAGCAGCCAAGGGGTGAGCACCGGGGAGCTGTTTTTT.

J is TRBJ2-2 and V is TRBV6-6; D not resolved. V lost 7 bases to trimming and J lost 6 bases, with 15 bases between them. CDR1 MNHNY and CDR2 SVGAGI come from the germline V gene (reference sequence). The CDR3 runs to 14 residues. CDR3: CASTKTLGAGELFF. Here the CDR3 DNA reads TGTGCCAGCACCAAAACCTTAGGTGCCGGGGAGCTGTTTTTT.

This clonotype appeared once. The chain links TRBV28 to TRBJ1-6, with TRBD1 matching over 11 bases. Trimming removed 4 bases from V and 8 bases from J; junction bases left unmatched: 1. Germline CDR1 and CDR2: MDHEN and SYDVKM. The CDR3 totals 14 residues. DNA of the CDR3: TGTGCCAGCAGTTCGGACAGGGGGCATTCACCCCTCCACTTT. Protein: CASSSDRGHSPLHF.

This rearrangement joins TRBV28 to TRBJ2-3, with TRBD1 identical over 9 bases. Looked up from germline, CDR1 is MDHEN and CDR2 is SYDVKM. CDR3 length equals 15 residues. V dropped 5 bases and J dropped 6; count of bases not matched to a gene: 9. The CDR3 sequence is CASSPHRGRADTQYF. CDR3 bases: TGTGCCAGCAGTCCTCACAGGGGGCGAGCGGATACGCAGTATTTT.

The rearrangement uses TRBV6-6 and TRBJ1-6; the D is unclear. This CDR3 has 12 residues. Germline CDR1 MNHNY, CDR2 SVGAGI (reference sequence). The V end lost 2 bases, the J end lost 9 bases, and 5 bases lay between the germline ends. The CDR3 DNA is TGTGCCAGCAGTTACACGGCTTCACCCCTCCACTTT. Protein: CASSYTASPLHF.

V gene TRBV7-9 combines with J gene TRBJ2-3; D perhaps matches TRBD2 (6 bases). CDR3 length equals 16 residues. The germline CDR1 and CDR2 sequences are SEHNR and FQNEAQ (reference sequence). Trimming left V 7 bases short and J 2 bases short, with 19 bases between. CDR3 DNA: TGTGCCAGCATCGCCGGGACTCCCATCCCCACAGATACGCAGTATTTT. As protein: CASIAGTPIPTDTQYF.

This sequence joins TRBV29-1 and TRBJ2-3, with D hard to call. Between the trimmed V and J ends, which lost 3 bases and 14 bases, there was a span of 18 bases. The CDR3 covers 12 residues. CDR1 is SQVTM and CDR2 is ANQGSEA in the germline V gene. Written as DNA, the CDR3 is TGCAGCGTTGAGGATCTTGGATGGGTTATGTATTTT. It yields the protein CSVEDLGWVMYF.

This chain joins TRBV12-3 or TRBV12-4 and TRBJ2-5, with D perhaps TRBD1 or TRBD2 (5 bases each). Trimming took off 1 base at V and 7 bases at J, with 16 bases between the two ends. The CDR3 is made up of 15 amino acids. For the CDR3, the DNA is TGTGCCAGCAGTTTAGGGGGGAGCGTGGGTGGGACCCAGTACTTC. As protein: CASSLGGSVGGTQYF.

The CDR3 nucleotides are TGTGCCATCAGTGAGTCGGGTGGAGCGGCCAAAAACATTCAGTACTTC. This translates into CAISESGGAAKNIQYF. The gene calls are TRBV10-3 and TRBJ2-4; D unresolved. Trimming stripped 0 bases from V and 1 base from J, with 10 bases between. CDR3 size: 16 residues. Germline V gene sequence: CDR1 ENHRY, CDR2 SYGVKD.

The genes are TRBV12-3 or TRBV12-4 and TRBJ2-5; D is unclear. The CDR3 consists of 15 residues. V was shortened by 5 bases and J by 3 bases, with 16 bases between the two germline ends. CDR3 residues: CASSENFLVKETQYF. CDR3 DNA sequence: TGTGCCAGCAGTGAGAACTTCCTAGTGAAAGAGACCCAGTACTTC.

The chain uses TRBV7-3 and TRBJ2-3; TRBD2 matches 8 bases. Looked up from germline, CDR1 is SGHTA and CDR2 is FQGTGA. The CDR3 runs to 16 residues. Losses at the gene ends were 5 bases for V and 5 bases for J; bases not matched to a gene: 12. The CDR3 DNA follows: TGTGCCAGCAGCCTGAGCGGGAGTGGGTTAGGAGATACGCAGTATTTT. Its protein product is CASSLSGSGLGDTQYF.

This clonotype was seen more than once but under ten times. The gene calls are TRBV14 and TRBJ2-5, with D possibly TRBD2 on 5 matching bases. The CDR3 spans 12 residues. Germline CDR1 SGHDN, CDR2 FVKESK. With 2 bases removed from V and 6 bases from J, the gap between germline ends came to 7 bases. Here the CDR3 DNA reads TGTGCCAGCAGCCAATCGGGGAAGACCCAGTACTTC. It translates to CASSQSGKTQYF.

V usage is TRBV20-1 and J usage is TRBJ1-1; D unresolved. Germline values: CDR1 DFQATT, CDR2 SNEGSKA (reference sequence). There are 13 residues in the CDR3. The V and J ends lost 3 bases and 3 bases respectively, with 11 bases between them. CDR3 region: CSASPPSYTEAFF. Written as DNA, the CDR3 is TGCAGTGCTAGTCCCCCCAGTTACACTGAAGCTTTCTTT.

This clonotype showed up just a few times. Compared with germline, one end of the junction differs, possibly owing to a read error. The rearrangement joins TRBV7-8 to TRBJ2-3; tentatively, D is TRBD2 (6 bases). The CDR3 is 14 amino acids. Per the germline V gene, CDR1 is SGHVS and CDR2 is FQNEAQ. The CDR3 region has the DNA TGTGCCATCGAGATAGCGGCTAAGACAGATACGCGGTATTTT. This encodes CAIEIAAKTDTRYF.

V and J are TRBV3-1 and TRBJ2-1; TRBD2 matches 14 bases. Per the germline V gene, CDR1 is LGHDT and CDR2 is YNNKEL (reference sequence). The length of the CDR3 is 17 residues. With 1 base clipped from V and 10 bases from J, the junction kept 9 bases outside the gene matches. Here the CDR3 reads CASSQVRGLAGEREQFF. The CDR3 DNA sequence: TGTGCCAGCAGCCAAGTCCGGGGACTAGCGGGAGAAAGGGAGCAGTTCTTC.

The V and J genes are TRBV5-6 and TRBJ1-1, with TRBD1 identical over 9 bases. There are 12 residues in the CDR3. Germline V CDR1 and CDR2: SGHDT, YYEEEE. V dropped 4 bases and J dropped 7; count of bases not matched to a gene: 2. The DNA of the CDR3 is TGTGCCAGCAGCCGGGACAGGGATGAAGCTTTCTTT. Protein: CASSRDRDEAFF.

There are a few counts of this clonotype. The gene calls are TRBV29-1 and TRBJ2-4, with 12 bases matching TRBD2. The end of the DNA fits TRBJ2-7 better, so the J call may be wrong. The CDR3 spans 13 residues. CDR1 SQVTM and CDR2 ANQGSEA come from the germline V gene. CDR3 residues: CSVLTSGSYEQYF. DNA for the CDR3: TGCAGCGTCTTGACTAGCGGGAGCTACGAGCAGTACTTC.

The V and J genes are TRBV3-1 and TRBJ1-2; TRBD1 might be the D (6 bases). Germline CDR1 reads LGHDT; CDR2 reads YNNKEL (reference sequence). Deletions cut 2 bases from V and 4 bases from J, with 14 bases between. The CDR3 consists of 15 residues. The CDR3 bases are TGTGCCAGCAGCCAAAGGGACATAGGTACCTATGGCTACACCTTC. Protein product: CASSQRDIGTYGYTF.